Presented here are 21 T cell receptor beta chains from one specimen sequenced in a study of blood T cell repertoires in COVID-19 (dated by TCRdb to 2018 to 2021). Receptors were amplified or captured by the immunoSEQ multiplex PCR assay. TCRdb obtained this table from immuneACCESS and retained in-frame rearrangements with V and J assigned. These tables miss some clones; where compared with another copy, unresolved V genes account for less than half of the shortfall, and the remainder is unexplained. Counted in this sample were roughly 95,000 clones; roughly 82% of them appeared once. Around a sixth of the sample lies in the top ten. Sequencing was performed on peripheral blood. The receptors here all came from a man aged 80 or over with acute or convalescent COVID-19.

This rearrangement joins TRBV14 to TRBJ1-6; 9 bases line up with TRBD1. Looked up from germline, CDR1 is SGHDN and CDR2 is FVKESK. The CDR3 runs to 16 residues. Losses at the gene ends were 1 base for V and 9 bases for J; bases not matched to a gene: 7. The CDR3 loop is CASSQGTGTGISPLHF. DNA for the CDR3: TGTGCCAGCAGCCAAGGAACCGGGACAGGGATTTCACCCCTCCACTTT.

The V and J genes are TRBV7-2 and TRBJ2-5; D perhaps matches TRBD1 (6 bases). Germline CDR1 reads SGHTA; CDR2 reads FQGNSA. The CDR3 runs 15 residues. The V and J ends lost 6 bases and 5 bases respectively, with 19 bases between them. The CDR3 is CASRRSQGAVETQYF. The CDR3 region has the DNA TGTGCCAGCAGACGATCACAGGGAGCGGTGGAGACCCAGTACTTC. Combining the CDR3 with reference TRBV7-2 and TRBJ2-5 gives the whole variable domain GAGVSQSPSNKVTEKGKDVELRCDPISGHTALYWYRQSLGQGLEFLIYFQGNSAPDKSGLPSDRFSAERTGGSVSTLTIQRTQQEDSAVYLCASRRSQGAVETQYFGPGTRLLVL.

The chain combines TRBV14 with TRBJ2-5, with a weak D call TRBD2 (7 bases). The V end was cut by 6 bases, the J end by 5 bases, with 13 bases between. Germline loops: CDR1 SGHDN, CDR2 FVKESK. The CDR3 has 13 residues. The CDR3 nucleotides are TGTGCCAGCAGAAGAGGGAGGGGGGAGACCCAGTACTTC. This sequence encodes CASRRGRGETQYF.

This clone has just one count. The rearrangement uses TRBV5-6 and TRBJ1-2; 7 positions match TRBD1. Germline V CDR1 and CDR2: SGHDT, YYEEEE. Trimming cost V 0 bases and J 2 bases; bases outside gene matches: 7. This CDR3 is built from 16 residues. CDR3 amino acids: CASSLDRTGRNYGYTF. Written as DNA, the CDR3 is TGTGCCAGCAGCTTGGACAGGACAGGACGCAACTATGGCTACACCTTC.

This chain joins TRBV5-4 and TRBJ1-3; D not resolved. This CDR3 comprises 15 residues. Germline loops: CDR1 SGHNT, CDR2 YYREEE (reference sequence). Trimming removed 3 bases at V and 7 bases at J, with 17 bases between. The CDR3 region has the DNA TGTGCCAGCAGCTCGGACGGAGCTCAGCGGAACACCATATATTTT. This translates into CASSSDGAQRNTIYF.

The CDR3 bases are TGTGCCAGCAGCGAACGGGGGAGTGAGCAGTTCTTC. This encodes CASSERGSEQFF. The chain carries TRBV11-3 and TRBJ2-1; D is possibly TRBD2 (6 bases). Trimming removed 5 bases from V and 9 bases from J, with 11 bases in between. Germline loops: CDR1 SGHNT, CDR2 YENEEA. This CDR3 spans 12 amino acids.

V gene TRBV9 combines with J gene TRBJ2-3, with a tentative D call TRBD2 (5 bases). The CDR3 runs to 12 residues. The germline CDR1 and CDR2 sequences are SGDLS and YYNGEE. V was shortened by 3 bases and J by 7 bases, with 9 bases between the two germline ends. CDR3 amino acids: CASSAGWHTQYF. In DNA, the CDR3 is TGTGCCAGCAGCGCGGGGTGGCATACGCAGTATTTT. The variable domain in full, completed from reference TRBV9 and TRBJ2-3, reads DSGVTQTPKHLITATGQRVTLRCSPRSGDLSVYWYQQSLDQGLQFLIQYYNGEERAKGNILERFSAQQFPDLHSELNLSSLELGDSALYFCASSAGWHTQYFGPGTRLTVL.

The CDR3 is CASSFQGRSYEQYF. The CDR3 DNA reads as TGTGCCAGCAGCTTTCAGGGTCGCTCCTACGAGCAGTACTTC. The chain couples TRBV5-6 to TRBJ2-7; a possible D gene is TRBD1 (5 bases). This CDR3 spans 14 amino acids. V was pared by 2 bases and J by 0 bases, with 9 bases between. Germline V gene data show CDR1 as SGHDT and CDR2 as YYEEEE.

V usage is TRBV19 and J usage is TRBJ1-4; possibly TRBD1 for D (6 bases). V gave up 9 bases and J gave up 7 bases, with 12 bases separating them. In germline, CDR1 is LNHDA, CDR2 SQIVND (reference sequence). The CDR3 spans 12 residues. This chain's CDR3 is CASRNRAEKLFF. The CDR3 DNA is TGTGCCAGCCGGAACAGGGCTGAAAAACTGTTTTTT.

CDR3 sequence (DNA): TGTGCCAGCAGTCTTGGGACAGGGGGTTATTCACCCCTCCACTTT. It specifies CASSLGTGGYSPLHF. The chain recombines TRBV27 with TRBJ1-6, with 11 bases lining up with TRBD1. V shed 5 bases, J shed 8 bases, and the junction held 5 bases outside the gene matches. This CDR3 is built from 15 residues. CDR1 is MNHEY, CDR2 SMNVEV, per germline (reference sequence).

This chain links TRBV10-3 with TRBJ1-1; D might be TRBD1 (6 bases). Germline CDR1 reads ENHRY; CDR2 reads SYGVKD. Trimming cost V 5 bases and J 1 base, with 8 bases left between them. The CDR3 has 13 amino acids. CDR3 sequence reads: CAISRQENTEAFF. The CDR3 coding sequence is TGTGCCATCAGTCGACAGGAGAACACTGAAGCTTTCTTT.

This sequence joins TRBV6-2 or TRBV6-3 and TRBJ2-5, with 10 positions matching TRBD2. This CDR3 contains 17 residues. CDR1 is MNHEY and CDR2 is SVGEGT in the germline V gene. Trimming at V came to 5 bases and at J to 1 base, leaving 10 bases not matched to a gene. The DNA of the CDR3 is TGTGCCAGCAGTGTAATGGCTAGCGGGGGACTCCAAGAGACCCAGTACTTC. It specifies CASSVMASGGLQETQYF.

V is TRBV7-2 and J is TRBJ1-6; TRBD1 matches 7 bases. Trimming took 5 bases from V and 9 from J; bases not matched to a gene: 10. This CDR3 spans 15 amino acids. From germline, CDR1 is SGHTA and CDR2 FQGNSA. CDR3 DNA: TGTGCCAGCAGCGAGACCATTGACAGGGCTTCACCCCTCCACTTT. Translated, it gives CASSETIDRASPLHF.

This rearrangement joins TRBV15 to TRBJ1-2; 8 bases are shared with TRBD1. V gave up 1 base and J gave up 3 bases; unmatched junction bases: 7. CDR1 is LNHNV and CDR2 is YYDKDF in the germline V gene (reference sequence). The CDR3 runs to 16 residues. The CDR3 region has the DNA TGTGCCACCAGCAGAGTTACCACAGGGGGTTACTATGGCTACACCTTC. This translates into CATSRVTTGGYYGYTF.

This chain joins TRBV7-8 and TRBJ1-4; no clear D. The CDR3 is made up of 14 amino acids. The germline V gene has CDR1 SGHVS and CDR2 FQNEAQ. The V end lost 6 bases, the J end lost 4 bases, and 12 bases lay between the germline ends. The CDR3 loop is CASRRREGNEKLFF. The DNA of the CDR3 is TGTGCCAGCAGGAGGCGCGAGGGTAATGAAAAACTGTTTTTT. The full variable domain, with the rest looked up from reference TRBV7-8 and TRBJ1-4, is GAGVSQSPRYKVAKRGQDVALRCDPISGHVSLFWYQQALGQGPEFLTYFQNEAQLDKSGLPSDRFFAERPEGSVSTLKIQRTQQEDSAVYLCASRRREGNEKLFFGSGTQLSVL.

The V gene is TRBV2, the J gene TRBJ1-5; TRBD1 agrees at 7 bases. After removal of 6 bases from V and 4 bases from J, the junction contained 3 bases not matched to a gene. The germline V gene has CDR1 SNHLY and CDR2 FYNNEI. The CDR3 covers 13 residues. CDR3 coding DNA: TGTGCCAGCAGGACAGGGTGGAATCAGCCCCAGCATTTT. This encodes CASRTGWNQPQHF. The full variable domain, completed using reference TRBV2 and TRBJ1-5, is EPEVTQTPSHQVTQMGQEVILRCVPISNHLYFYWYRQILGQKVEFLVSFYNNEISEKSEIFDDQFSVERPDGSNFTLKIRSTKLEDSAMYFCASRTGWNQPQHFGDGTRLSIL.

The V gene is TRBV7-2, the J gene TRBJ2-1; 8 positions match TRBD1. CDR1 is SGHTA and CDR2 is FQGNSA in the germline V gene. V shed 8 bases, J shed 3 bases, and the junction held 9 bases outside the gene matches. The CDR3 length is 15 residues. The CDR3: CASAPETGDYNEQFF. Written as DNA, the CDR3 is TGTGCCAGCGCCCCCGAGACAGGGGACTACAATGAGCAGTTCTTC.

The genes are TRBV19 and TRBJ2-2, with D maybe TRBD2 (6 bases). V lost 3 bases to trimming and J lost 2 bases, with 10 bases between them. From germline, CDR1 is LNHDA and CDR2 SQIVND (reference sequence). This CDR3 contains 15 residues. CDR3 amino acids: CASSMTGTNTGELFF. CDR3 in DNA: TGTGCCAGTAGTATGACCGGGACTAACACCGGGGAGCTGTTTTTT.

The chain employs TRBV12-3 or TRBV12-4 and TRBJ1-3, with D unresolved. V lost 5 bases and J 6 bases, leaving 5 bases between the germline ends. This CDR3 spans 11 amino acids. The DNA of the CDR3 is TGTGCCAGCAGTCCCATAAACACCATATATTTT. Translating gives CASSPINTIYF.

On this clone: The junction shows a germline mismatch at one end, possibly a read error. The chain recombines TRBV7-7 with TRBJ2-1, with 14 bases fitting TRBD2. CDR1 is SSHAT and CDR2 is FNYEAQ in the germline V gene (reference sequence). The CDR3 runs 15 residues. The CDR3 protein is CASSLGLAGAGEQFF. CDR3 bases: TGTGCTAGCAGCTTGGGACTAGCGGGAGCGGGTGAGCAGTTCTTC.

The rearrangement joins TRBV7-2 to TRBJ2-1; 10 positions agree with TRBD2. Germline V gene data show CDR1 as SGHTA and CDR2 as FQGNSA. This CDR3 spans 14 amino acids. V trimming: 6 bases; J trimming: 7 bases; junction bases outside the gene matches: 6. CDR3 DNA sequence: TGTGCCAGCAGAATAGCGGGGGGACCAAATGAGCAGTTCTTC. Protein product: CASRIAGGPNEQFF.